This T cell receptor beta chain derives from a study of PD-1 blockade in classical Hodgkin lymphoma. Study observations and caveats: Those patients who began receiving nivolumab less than 1 year after ASCT had lower diversity, and they were excluded.

TCRdb keeps only in-frame clones here, not all; method: immunoSEQ multiplex PCR. The sample yields some 93,000 clones, roughly 89% seen once. Germline CDR1 is MNHEY and CDR2 is SMNVEV (reference sequence). This CDR3 is built from 14 residues. The V end was cut by 6 bases, the J end by 4 bases, with 13 bases between. Turning to this clone: The antigen is not known.

All trial patients relapsed after autologous stem cell transplantation. This rearrangement joins TRBV27 to TRBJ2-1; tentative D call: TRBD2 (6 bases). The TCR originated in a human donor with classical Hodgkin lymphoma. Source: peripheral blood mononuclear cells (PBMCs), taken before the second cycle of nivolumab. The CDR3 sequence is CASRLTRDYNEQFF. The CDR3 DNA follows: TGTGCCAGCAGGTTGACTAGGGATTACAATGAGCAGTTCTTC.